The text below deals with one T cell receptor (beta chain). The antigen is undetermined. Sequencing used immunoSEQ multiplex PCR; TCRdb keeps in-frame clones, though not all of them. The table includes roughly 34,000 clones, approximately 90% detected once. This record comes from a study of OX40 agonist ivuxolimab in advanced cancers. The study's findings and limits: Blood T cells, both CD4+ and CD8+, expanded clonally by week 6 at 0.1 to 3.0 mg/kg.

Autoimmune disease history or systemic immunosuppression meant exclusion. The sequenced sample was CD4+ or CD8+ T cells sorted from blood, obtained in a trial of the OX40 agonist ivuxolimab. The receptor was derived from an adult with an advanced solid tumor such as melanoma, head and neck, liver or kidney cancer.

The CDR3 nucleotides are TGTGCCAGCAGCCCGACAGTCCCAATCCAAGAGACCCAGTACTTC. Translation: CASSPTVPIQETQYF. The chain uses TRBV5-6 and TRBJ2-5, with D possibly TRBD1 on 5 matching bases. V lost 4 bases to trimming and J lost 1 base, with 14 bases between them. The CDR3 runs to 15 residues. Germline-derived CDR1 and CDR2 are SGHDT and YYEEEE.